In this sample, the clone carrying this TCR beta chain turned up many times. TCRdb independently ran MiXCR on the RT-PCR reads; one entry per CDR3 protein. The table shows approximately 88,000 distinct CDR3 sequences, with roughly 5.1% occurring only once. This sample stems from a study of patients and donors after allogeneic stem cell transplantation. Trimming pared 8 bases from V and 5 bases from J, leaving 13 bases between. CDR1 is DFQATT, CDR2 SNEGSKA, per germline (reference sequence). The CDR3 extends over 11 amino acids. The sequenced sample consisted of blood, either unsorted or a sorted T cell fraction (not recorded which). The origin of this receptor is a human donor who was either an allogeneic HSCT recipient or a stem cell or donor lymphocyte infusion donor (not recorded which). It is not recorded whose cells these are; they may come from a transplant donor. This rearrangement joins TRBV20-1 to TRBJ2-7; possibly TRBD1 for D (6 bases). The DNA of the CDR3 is TGCAGTTACGCAAAGGGGGACGAGCAGTACTTC. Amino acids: CSYAKGDEQYF.